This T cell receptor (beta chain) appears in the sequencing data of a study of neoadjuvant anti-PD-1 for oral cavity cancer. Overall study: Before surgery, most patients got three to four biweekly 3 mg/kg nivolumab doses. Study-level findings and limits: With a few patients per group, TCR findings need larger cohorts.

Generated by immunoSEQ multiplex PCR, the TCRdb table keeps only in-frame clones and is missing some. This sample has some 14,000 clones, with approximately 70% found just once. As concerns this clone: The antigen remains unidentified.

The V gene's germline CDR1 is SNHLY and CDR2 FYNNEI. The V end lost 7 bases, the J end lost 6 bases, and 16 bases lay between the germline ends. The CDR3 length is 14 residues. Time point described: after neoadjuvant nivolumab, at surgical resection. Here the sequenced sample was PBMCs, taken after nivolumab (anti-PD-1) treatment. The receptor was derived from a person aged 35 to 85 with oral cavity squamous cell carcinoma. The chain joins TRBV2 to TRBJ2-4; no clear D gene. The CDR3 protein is CASKVDGVGNIQYF. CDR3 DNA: TGTGCCAGCAAGGTTGATGGGGTGGGAAACATTCAGTACTTC.